What follows are 13 T cell receptor beta chains derived from one specimen sequenced in a study of low-dose radiotherapy and immunotherapy resistance in tumors. Priming of first-strand cDNA relied on TRAV- and TRBV-specific primers (covering alpha and beta chains). The TCRs were subjected to amplification over around 19 PCR cycles employing a constant-region primer in conjunction with a V-primer adapter. TCRdb analysed the reads with MiXCR anew, one entry per CDR3 protein. Of thousands of distinct CDR3 sequences in the sample, roughly 50% were seen once. The receptor source for this set is a human donor with advanced metastatic prostate, ovarian, gallbladder or colorectal cancer (not recorded which). This table probably holds off-target reads from a library built for another chain.

This clonotype occurred a few times. The V call is TRBV4-1, the J call TRBJ1-2; D unresolved. This CDR3 has 14 amino acids. CDR1 and CDR2 (germline): MGHRA, YSYEKL. Trimming left V 5 bases short and J 2 bases short, with 12 bases between. The CDR3 spells CASSVPALNYGYTF. The CDR3 DNA reads as TGCGCCAGCAGCGTTCCGGCTTTGAACTATGGCTACACCTTC.

A few counts support this clonotype. This chain joins TRBV28 and TRBJ2-7; 7 nucleotides match TRBD1. The CDR3 extends over 14 amino acids. The J segment lost 1 base and the V segment lost 7 bases, leaving 7 bases of the junction unmatched. Germline V gene sequence: CDR1 MDHEN, CDR2 SYDVKM. The CDR3 region is CASTRTGASYEQYF. For the CDR3, the DNA is TGTGCCAGCACGAGAACAGGGGCATCCTACGAGCAGTACTTC.

The chain carries TRBV5-4 and TRBJ1-1; a possible D gene is TRBD1 (5 bases). The germline V gene encodes CDR1 SGHNT and CDR2 YYREEE (reference sequence). The V and J ends lost 1 base and 3 bases respectively, with 10 bases between them. The CDR3 covers 14 residues. The CDR3 is CASSLQGLDTEAFF. Here the CDR3 DNA reads TGTGCCAGCAGCTTGCAGGGTTTGGACACTGAAGCTTTCTTT.

The genes are TRBV12-3 or TRBV12-4 and TRBJ2-5; no definite D call. The V and J ends lost 4 bases and 2 bases respectively, with 5 bases between them. This CDR3 spans 12 amino acids. The CDR3: CASSWGQETQYF. As DNA, the CDR3 is TGTGCCAGCAGTTGGGGACAAGAGACCCAGTACTTC.

This clonotype was seen only a few times. The gene calls are TRBV12-3 or TRBV12-4 and TRBJ2-1; 13 nucleotides line up with TRBD2. V shed 6 bases and J 9 bases; nucleotides not matched to a gene: 11. The CDR3 consists of 16 residues. The CDR3 region is CASSLLAGGPWVEQFF. The CDR3 DNA is TGTGCCAGCAGCCTACTAGCGGGAGGGCCTTGGGTTGAGCAGTTCTTC.

The V call is TRBV6-5, the J call TRBJ1-2; 8 positions agree with TRBD1. Germline CDR1 and CDR2: MNHEY and SVGAGI. This CDR3 region has 13 residues. V shed 4 bases and J 7 bases; nucleotides not matched to a gene: 5. The CDR3 DNA reads as TGTGCCAGCAGTTTGCGACAGGGGTCTGGCTACACCTTC. It codes for CASSLRQGSGYTF.

The chain links TRBV7-8 to TRBJ1-5, with unresolved D. Germline V lookup: CDR1 SGHVS, CDR2 FQNEAQ. There are 16 residues in the CDR3. Trimming took off 5 bases at V and 5 bases at J, with 19 bases between the two ends. CDR3 DNA sequence: TGTGCCAGCAGCCAAGGGCGGGCCGCCGGATATCAGCCCCAGCATTTT. This translates into CASSQGRAAGYQPQHF.

The genes are TRBV25-1 and TRBJ2-1; perhaps TRBD1 as D (6 bases). Germline values: CDR1 MGHDK, CDR2 SYGVNS. The CDR3 length is 17 residues. Trimming took 3 bases from V and 0 from J, leaving 15 bases between them. In DNA, the CDR3 is TGTGCCAGCAGTGACCGGCAGGGGTTAAACTCCTACAATGAGCAGTTCTTC. This sequence encodes CASSDRQGLNSYNEQFF.

With regard to this clonotype: Germline is not matched at one junction end, which may reflect a read error. The rearrangement links TRBV20-1 to TRBJ2-1; 8 bases are shared with TRBD2. CDR1 DFQATT and CDR2 SNEGSKA come from the germline V gene (reference sequence). CDR3 length equals 16 residues. The CDR3 DNA is TGTAGTGCCCATGGCGGGGGGTTGAGCTCCTACAATGAGCAGTTCTTC. As protein: CSAHGGGLSSYNEQFF.

V usage is TRBV12-3 or TRBV12-4 and J usage is TRBJ2-5, with no clear D. This CDR3 has 14 residues. V lost 0 bases and J 1 base, leaving 6 bases between the germline ends. CDR3 amino acids: CASSLADAQETQYF. The CDR3 nucleotides read TGTGCCAGCAGTTTAGCGGATGCCCAAGAGACCCAGTACTTC.

This clonotype was picked up a small number of times. This chain uses TRBV20-1 with TRBJ1-1; weak D call: TRBD1 (6 bases). The CDR3 is 15 amino acids. In germline, CDR1 is DFQATT, CDR2 SNEGSKA (reference sequence). With 0 bases removed from V and 8 bases from J, the gap between germline ends came to 19 bases. The CDR3 here is CSARDRNPGGREAFF. The CDR3 region has the DNA TGCAGTGCTAGAGATCGAAACCCGGGGGGCCGCGAAGCTTTCTTT.

This chain joins TRBV2 and TRBJ1-6; tentatively, D is TRBD1 (6 bases). Trimming removed 1 base at V and 18 bases at J, with 16 bases between. CDR1 SNHLY and CDR2 FYNNEI come from the germline V gene. This CDR3 contains 13 residues. CDR3 protein: CASSEGVRWGHHF. The CDR3 DNA is TGTGCCAGCAGTGAAGGCGTGCGGTGGGGACACCACTTT.

The chain couples TRBV27 to TRBJ1-5, with 10 bases that match TRBD1. The V and J ends lost 8 bases and 7 bases, in that order; junction bases with no gene match: 2. The CDR3 length is 12 residues. Germline lookup yields CDR1 MNHEY and CDR2 SMNVEV (reference sequence). The CDR3, as DNA: TGTGCCAGCGGGACAGGGGTGCAGCCCCAGCATTTT. As protein: CASGTGVQPQHF.